The rows below give T cell receptor beta chains drawn from one sample of a study of shared clonotypes between healthy human individuals. Data came from immunoSEQ multiplex PCR; TCRdb stores just in-frame clones and leaves some out. The table lists around 2,100,000 clones, less than 95% of them singletons. The sample was naive CD8+ T cells sorted from blood. These receptors were collected from a man between 18 and 35 years old in good health. The CDR3 runs from the conserved cysteine through the conserved F or W. D genes are given only for firm matches. Clone size is stated in some rows and not others, as once, few, many or a class when expanded.

abundance	v_gene	len	j_gene	d_gene	CDR3aa	CDR3nt
NA	TRBV29-1	12	TRBJ1-2	NA	CSVEEEGYGYTF	TGCAGCGTTGAGGAGGAGGGCTATGGCTACACCTTC
NA	TRBV29-1	11	TRBJ1-1	NA	CSVADYTEAFF	TGCAGCGTAGCGGACTACACTGAAGCTTTCTTT
NA	TRBV16	15	TRBJ2-2	TRBD1	CASSQEQGATGELFF	TGTGCCAGCAGCCAAGAGCAGGGGGCTACCGGGGAGCTGTTTTTT
NA	TRBV19	14	TRBJ1-4	NA	CASSIAATNEKLFF	TGTGCCAGTAGTATAGCTGCAACTAATGAAAAACTGTTTTTT
NA	TRBV5-1	14	TRBJ2-7	NA	CASTLEAPGYEQYF	TGCGCCAGTACGCTGGAGGCTCCGGGCTACGAGCAGTACTTC
NA	TRBV11-3	14	TRBJ1-1	NA	CASSLSPGSTEAFF	TGTGCCAGCAGCCTATCGCCCGGGAGCACTGAAGCTTTCTTT
NA	TRBV6-6	15	TRBJ1-3	TRBD1	CASRSPDRHEGTIYF	TGTGCCAGCAGAAGCCCGGACAGGCACGAGGGCACCATATATTTT
NA	TRBV11-3	16	TRBJ1-3	NA	CASSLERAAPEYTIYF	TGTGCCAGCAGCTTAGAAAGGGCGGCCCCGGAGTACACCATATATTTT
once	TRBV6-1	13	TRBJ1-1	NA	CASSEVSVYEAFF	TGTGCCAGCAGTGAAGTCAGTGTGTATGAAGCTTTCTTT
NA	TRBV9	12	TRBJ2-4	NA	CASSTDSNIQYF	TGTGCCAGCAGCACAGACTCTAACATTCAGTACTTC
NA	TRBV29-1	14	TRBJ2-7	TRBD1	CSVVGQGDFYEQYF	TGCAGCGTTGTTGGACAGGGGGATTTCTACGAGCAGTACTTC
NA	TRBV5-1	15	TRBJ2-1	NA	CASSPDPSSYNEQFF	TGCGCCAGCAGCCCGGACCCGAGCTCCTACAATGAGCAGTTCTTC
NA	TRBV19	14	TRBJ1-5	TRBD1	CASSTGQVNQPQHF	TGTGCCAGTAGTACCGGACAGGTCAATCAGCCCCAGCATTTT
NA	TRBV4-1	13	TRBJ1-2	NA	CASSPNLNYGYTF	TGCGCCAGCAGCCCAAATCTCAACTATGGCTACACCTTC
NA	TRBV28	13	TRBJ2-7	TRBD1	CASKETGFYEQYF	TGTGCCAGCAAAGAGACAGGGTTTTACGAGCAGTACTTC
NA	TRBV9	14	TRBJ2-7	NA	CASSAGLGGYEQYF	TGTGCCAGCAGCGCGGGTCTTGGGGGGTACGAGCAGTACTTC
NA	TRBV13	16	TRBJ2-1	TRBD2	CASSKTSGDTLDEQFF	TGTGCCAGCAGCAAGACTAGCGGGGATACTCTGGATGAGCAGTTCTTC
NA	TRBV30	13	TRBJ2-7	TRBD1	CAWEPGQSYEQYF	TGTGCCTGGGAACCGGGACAGTCCTACGAGCAGTACTTC
NA	TRBV27	17	TRBJ2-2	NA	CASSPLQPLPNTGELFF	TGTGCCAGCAGCCCCCTTCAACCCTTGCCGAACACCGGGGAGCTGTTTTTT
NA	TRBV11-2	13	TRBJ2-7	NA	CASSLDGSYEQYF	TGTGCCAGCAGCTTAGATGGCAGTTACGAGCAGTACTTC
NA	TRBV29-1	16	TRBJ1-1	TRBD1	CSVPGQGPLTGTEAFF	TGCAGCGTCCCGGGACAGGGGCCCCTAACGGGGACTGAAGCTTTCTTT
NA	TRBV10-3	14	TRBJ2-1	TRBD2	CAISGGSGSGEQFF	TGTGCCATCAGTGGAGGTAGCGGGAGCGGTGAGCAGTTCTTC
NA	TRBV9	14	TRBJ2-7	NA	CASSVDGGSYEQYF	TGTGCCAGCAGCGTAGACGGTGGATCCTACGAGCAGTACTTC
NA	TRBV7-9	15	TRBJ1-6	NA	CASSPNGGNNSPLHF	TGTGCCAGCAGCCCGAATGGGGGAAACAATTCACCCCTCCACTTT
NA	TRBV27	13	TRBJ2-5	NA	CASSLGSAYHKYF	TGTGCCAGCAGTTTGGGGTCGGCGTATCATAAGTACTTC
NA	TRBV27	17	TRBJ1-1	NA	CASSLLGHLNMNTEAFF	TGTGCCAGCAGTTTATTAGGACATCTCAACATGAACACTGAAGCTTTCTTT
NA	TRBV14	15	TRBJ2-7	TRBD2	CASSQGLAGAYEQYF	TGTGCCAGCAGCCAAGGACTAGCGGGAGCCTACGAGCAGTACTTC
once	TRBV25-1	16	TRBJ2-7	TRBD1	CASSEFSDRGTYEQYF	TGTGCCAGCAGTGAATTTTCGGACAGGGGAACCTACGAGCAGTACTTC
NA	TRBV2	14	TRBJ1-2	NA	CASTTWQDPYGYTF	TGTGCCAGCACCACGTGGCAGGATCCCTATGGCTACACCTTC